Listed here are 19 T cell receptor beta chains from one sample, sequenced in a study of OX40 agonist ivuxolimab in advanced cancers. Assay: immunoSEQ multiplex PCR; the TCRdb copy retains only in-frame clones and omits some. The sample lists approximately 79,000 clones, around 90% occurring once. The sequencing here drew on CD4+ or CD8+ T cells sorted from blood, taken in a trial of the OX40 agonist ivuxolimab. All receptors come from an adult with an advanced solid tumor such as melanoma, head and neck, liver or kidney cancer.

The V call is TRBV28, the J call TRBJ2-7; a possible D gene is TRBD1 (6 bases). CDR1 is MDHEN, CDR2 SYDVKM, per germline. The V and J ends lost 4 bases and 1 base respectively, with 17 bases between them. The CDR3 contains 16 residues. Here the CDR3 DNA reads TGTGCCAGCAGTTCTTTGCGGAAACAGGGATCCTACGAGCAGTACTTC. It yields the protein CASSSLRKQGSYEQYF. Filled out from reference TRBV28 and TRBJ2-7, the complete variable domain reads DVKVTQSSRYLVKRTGEKVFLECVQDMDHENMFWYRQDPGLGLRLIYFSYDVKMKEKGDIPEGYSVSREKKERFSLILESASTNQTSMYLCASSSLRKQGSYEQYFGPGTRLTVT.

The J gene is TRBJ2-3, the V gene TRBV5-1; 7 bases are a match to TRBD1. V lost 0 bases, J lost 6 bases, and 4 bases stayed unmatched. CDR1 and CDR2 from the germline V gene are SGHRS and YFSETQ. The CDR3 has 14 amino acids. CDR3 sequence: CASSLVLRGDTQYF. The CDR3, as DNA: TGCGCCAGCAGCTTGGTCCTCAGGGGGGATACGCAGTATTTT.

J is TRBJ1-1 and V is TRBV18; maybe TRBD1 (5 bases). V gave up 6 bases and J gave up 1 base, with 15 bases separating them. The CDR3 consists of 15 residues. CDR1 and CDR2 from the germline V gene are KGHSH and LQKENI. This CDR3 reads CASSLGTTQNTEAFF. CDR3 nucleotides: TGTGCCAGCTCCCTTGGGACTACCCAGAACACTGAAGCTTTCTTT.

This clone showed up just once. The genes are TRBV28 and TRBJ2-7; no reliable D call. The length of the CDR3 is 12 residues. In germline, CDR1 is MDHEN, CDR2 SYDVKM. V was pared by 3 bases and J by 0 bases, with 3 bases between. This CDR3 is CASSFSSYEQYF. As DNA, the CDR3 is TGTGCCAGCAGTTTTTCCTCCTACGAGCAGTACTTC.

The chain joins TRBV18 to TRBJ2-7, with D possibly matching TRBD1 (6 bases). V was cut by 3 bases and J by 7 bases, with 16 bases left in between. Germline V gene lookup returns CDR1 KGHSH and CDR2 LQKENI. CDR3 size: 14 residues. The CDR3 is CASSPSQGNPEQYV. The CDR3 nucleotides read TGTGCCAGCTCACCTTCCCAGGGGAATCCGGAGCAGTACGTC.

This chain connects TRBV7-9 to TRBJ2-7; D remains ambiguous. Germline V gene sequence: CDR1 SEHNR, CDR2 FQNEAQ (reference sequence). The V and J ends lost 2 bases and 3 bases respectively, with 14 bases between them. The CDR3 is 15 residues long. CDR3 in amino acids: CASSLYPRLNYEQYV. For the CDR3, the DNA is TGTGCCAGCAGCTTATACCCAAGGCTAAACTACGAGCAGTACGTC.

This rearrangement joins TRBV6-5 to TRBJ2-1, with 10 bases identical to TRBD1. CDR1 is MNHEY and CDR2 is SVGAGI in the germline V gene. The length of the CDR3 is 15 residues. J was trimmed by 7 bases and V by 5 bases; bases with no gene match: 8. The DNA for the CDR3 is TGTGCCAGCAGTCGCAGGACAGGGGGAAGGAATGAGCAGTTCTTC. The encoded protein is CASSRRTGGRNEQFF.

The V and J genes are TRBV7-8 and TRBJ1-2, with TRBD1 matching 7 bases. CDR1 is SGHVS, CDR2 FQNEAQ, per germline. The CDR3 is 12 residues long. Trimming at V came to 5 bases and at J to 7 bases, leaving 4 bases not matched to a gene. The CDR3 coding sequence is TGTGCCAGCAGCACCGGGACAGCTGGCTACACCTTC. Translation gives CASSTGTAGYTF.

Written as DNA, the CDR3 is TGTGCCAGTAGTACTACAGGGGATCCCGAAAAACTGTTTTTT. Translation gives CASSTTGDPEKLFF. This chain joins TRBV19 and TRBJ1-4; 7 bases align to TRBD1. CDR3 size: 14 residues. The germline gives CDR1 LNHDA, CDR2 SQIVND (reference sequence). V shed 4 bases, J shed 8 bases, and the junction held 7 bases outside the gene matches.

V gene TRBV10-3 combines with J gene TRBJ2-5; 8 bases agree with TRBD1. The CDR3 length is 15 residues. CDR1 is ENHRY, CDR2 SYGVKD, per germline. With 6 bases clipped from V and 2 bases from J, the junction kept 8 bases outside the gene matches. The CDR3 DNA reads TGTGCCATCAGCCCGTCGGACAGGGAGCAAGAGACCCAGTACTTC. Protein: CAISPSDREQETQYF.

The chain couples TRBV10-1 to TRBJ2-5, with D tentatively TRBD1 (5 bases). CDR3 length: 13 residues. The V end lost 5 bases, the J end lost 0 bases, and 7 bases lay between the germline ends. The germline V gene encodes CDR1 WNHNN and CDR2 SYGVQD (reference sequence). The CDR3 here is CASSKTDQETQYF. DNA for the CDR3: TGCGCCAGCAGTAAGACAGACCAAGAGACCCAGTACTTC.

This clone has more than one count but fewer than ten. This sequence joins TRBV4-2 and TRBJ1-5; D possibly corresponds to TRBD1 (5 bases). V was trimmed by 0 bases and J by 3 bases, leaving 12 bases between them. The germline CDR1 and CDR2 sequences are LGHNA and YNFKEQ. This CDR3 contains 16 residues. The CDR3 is CASSQDGGGNNQPQHF. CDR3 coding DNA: TGTGCCAGCAGCCAAGATGGGGGAGGAAACAATCAGCCCCAGCATTTT.

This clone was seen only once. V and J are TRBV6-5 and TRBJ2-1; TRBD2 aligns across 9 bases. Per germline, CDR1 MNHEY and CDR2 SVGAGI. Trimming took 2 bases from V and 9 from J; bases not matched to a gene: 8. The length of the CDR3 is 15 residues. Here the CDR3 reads CASSYVSGGISEQFF. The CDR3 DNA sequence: TGTGCCAGCAGTTACGTTAGCGGGGGTATCAGTGAGCAGTTCTTC.

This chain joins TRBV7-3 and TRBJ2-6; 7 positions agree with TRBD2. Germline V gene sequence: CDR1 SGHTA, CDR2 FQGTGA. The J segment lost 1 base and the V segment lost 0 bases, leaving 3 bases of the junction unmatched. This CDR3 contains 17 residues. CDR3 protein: CASSLTSGLSGANVLTF. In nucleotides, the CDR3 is TGTGCCAGCAGCTTAACTAGCGGGTTGTCTGGGGCCAACGTCCTGACTTTC.

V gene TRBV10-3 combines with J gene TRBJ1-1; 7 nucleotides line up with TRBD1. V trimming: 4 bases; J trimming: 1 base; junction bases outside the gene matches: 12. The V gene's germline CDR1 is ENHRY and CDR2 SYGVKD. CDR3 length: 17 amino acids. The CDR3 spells CAISGLGRDRSNTEAFF. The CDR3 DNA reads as TGTGCCATCAGTGGGCTAGGACGGGACAGATCGAACACTGAAGCTTTCTTT.

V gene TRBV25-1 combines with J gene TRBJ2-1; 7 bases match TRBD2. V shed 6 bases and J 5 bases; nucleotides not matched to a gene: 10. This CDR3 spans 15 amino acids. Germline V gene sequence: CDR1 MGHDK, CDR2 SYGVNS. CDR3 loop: CASSRPGTNNNEQFF. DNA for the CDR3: TGTGCCAGCAGCCGCCCCGGGACTAATAACAATGAGCAGTTCTTC.

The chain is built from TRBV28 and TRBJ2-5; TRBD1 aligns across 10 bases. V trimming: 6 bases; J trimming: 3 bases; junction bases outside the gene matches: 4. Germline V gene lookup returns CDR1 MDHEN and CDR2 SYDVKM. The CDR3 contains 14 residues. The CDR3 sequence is CASRGDRGKETQYF. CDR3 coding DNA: TGTGCCAGCAGGGGGGACAGGGGAAAAGAGACCCAGTACTTC.

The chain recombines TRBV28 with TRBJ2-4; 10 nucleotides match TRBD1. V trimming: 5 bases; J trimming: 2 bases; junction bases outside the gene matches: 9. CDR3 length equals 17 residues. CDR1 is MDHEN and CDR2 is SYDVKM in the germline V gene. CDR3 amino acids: CASSPLGTGEPKNIQYF. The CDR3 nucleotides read TGTGCCAGCAGTCCCCTCGGGACAGGGGAGCCCAAAAACATTCAGTACTTC. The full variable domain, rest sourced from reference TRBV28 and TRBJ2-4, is DVKVTQSSRYLVKRTGEKVFLECVQDMDHENMFWYRQDPGLGLRLIYFSYDVKMKEKGDIPEGYSVSREKKERFSLILESASTNQTSMYLCASSPLGTGEPKNIQYFGAGTRLSVL.

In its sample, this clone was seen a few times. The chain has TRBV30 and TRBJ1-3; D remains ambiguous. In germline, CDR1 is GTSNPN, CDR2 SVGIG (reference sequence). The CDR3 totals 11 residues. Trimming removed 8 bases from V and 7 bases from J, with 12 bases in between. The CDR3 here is CARAFFNTIYF. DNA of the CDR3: TGTGCCCGAGCTTTTTTCAACACCATATATTTT.